One and the same sample provided the 6 T cell receptor beta chains below, sequenced in a study of blood T cell repertoires in COVID-19. The method was immunoSEQ multiplex PCR; TCRdb's version includes in-frame clones alone and lacks a portion of them. Of about 170,000 clones in the sample, approximately 85% were seen once. Sequencing was carried out using peripheral blood. The receptors originated from a man aged 60 to 75 who had recovered from COVID-19.

The V gene is TRBV2, the J gene TRBJ2-7, with a possible D match to TRBD2 (5 bases). Germline CDR1 reads SNHLY; CDR2 reads FYNNEI. Trimming shortened V by 3 bases and J by 2 bases, and 8 bases separated the two germline ends. The CDR3 runs to 13 residues. The CDR3 DNA reads TGTGCCAGCAGTGATGGAGGAACCTACGAGCAGTACTTC. This gives the protein CASSDGGTYEQYF.

The V gene is TRBV29-1, the J gene TRBJ2-1; 14 bases match TRBD2. The CDR3 totals 14 residues. Germline V gene data show CDR1 as SQVTM and CDR2 as ANQGSEA. V lost 8 bases and J lost 5; bases outside the gene matches: 5. In DNA form, the CDR3 reads TGCAGCCTCCGGACTAGCGGGGGGCACAATGAGCAGTTCTTC. Translated: CSLRTSGGHNEQFF.

The chain is built from TRBV7-2 and TRBJ2-1, with D possibly TRBD1 on 6 matching bases. The CDR3 has 15 amino acids. Germline V CDR1 and CDR2: SGHTA, FQGNSA. V lost 1 base, J lost 9 bases, and 16 bases lay in between. The CDR3 loop reads CASSLDRAATVEQFF. CDR3 coding DNA: TGTGCCAGCAGCTTAGACAGGGCGGCGACGGTTGAGCAGTTCTTC.

This sequence joins TRBV4-2 and TRBJ2-1, with TRBD2 as a possible D gene (5 bases). Trimming shortened V by 0 bases and J by 9 bases, and 18 bases separated the two germline ends. Germline lookup yields CDR1 LGHNA and CDR2 YNFKEQ. The CDR3 loop spans 16 amino acids. The CDR3 sequence is CASSQDRASSTGEQFF. The DNA of the CDR3 is TGTGCCAGCAGCCAAGATAGGGCTTCTAGCACGGGTGAGCAGTTCTTC.

The chain links TRBV29-1 to TRBJ1-1; D remains unclear. This CDR3 has 13 residues. The germline V gene encodes CDR1 SQVTM and CDR2 ANQGSEA. V shed 5 bases and J shed 3 bases, with 13 bases lying between them. The chain's CDR3 is CSVSPGMDTEAFF. Here the CDR3 DNA reads TGCAGCGTTTCCCCGGGGATGGACACTGAAGCTTTCTTT.

This clone appeared a single time. This sequence joins TRBV16 and TRBJ2-7; TRBD1 is a possible D gene (5 bases). Trimming shortened V by 1 base and J by 6 bases, and 7 bases separated the two germline ends. The CDR3 extends over 12 amino acids. Germline CDR1 reads KGHSY; CDR2 reads FQNENV. CDR3 sequence: CASSQYRGEQYF. The CDR3 region has the DNA TGTGCCAGCAGCCAATATAGGGGCGAGCAGTACTTC.